The 2 T cell receptor beta chains below all came from one sample that was sequenced in a study of blood T cell repertoires in COVID-19. TCRdb's copy holds only in-frame clones and misses some; the assay was immunoSEQ multiplex PCR. The repertoire holds some 460,000 clones, with roughly 90% as singletons. Sequencing was carried out using peripheral blood. Receptors originate from a woman aged 25 to 39 with acute or convalescent COVID-19.

V is TRBV5-1 and J is TRBJ1-2; D may be TRBD1 (5 bases). The CDR3 spans 17 residues. Trimming shortened V by 0 bases and J by 5 bases, and 20 bases separated the two germline ends. Germline CDR1 and CDR2: SGHRS and YFSETQ. DNA for the CDR3: TGCGCCAGCAGCTTGGCTTACGACGGGCAGGGATGGTATGGCTACACCTTC. Its protein product is CASSLAYDGQGWYGYTF.

The chain is built from TRBV6-2 or TRBV6-3 and TRBJ1-6, with D possibly matching TRBD1 (5 bases). V lost 0 bases and J 7 bases, leaving 13 bases between the germline ends. The CDR3 has 16 residues. From germline, CDR1 is MNHEY and CDR2 SVGEGT. Here the CDR3 DNA reads TGTGCCAGCAGTTACTCCGGAGGGGTTAAGAATTCACCCCTCCACTTT. This translates into CASSYSGGVKNSPLHF.